The 10 T cell receptor beta chains reported below all come from one sample, sequenced in a study of T cells after yellow fever vaccination. TCRdb analysed the 5' RACE reads with MiXCR anew, one entry per CDR3 protein. The sample has about 220,000 distinct CDR3 sequences, approximately 3.2% seen once. The sample here was CD4+ T cells sorted from PBMCs, taken 10 days after the yellow fever booster vaccination. These receptors were obtained from a young man who received the YFV17D yellow fever vaccine.

Ten or more counts support this clonotype. The final CDR3 position lacks the conserved phenylalanine or tryptophan, pointing to a likely read error. The DNA is omitted, as the CDR3 cannot be located on it reliably, and the CDR3 follows TCRdb's listing. The chain employs TRBV18 and TRBJ2-5; TRBD1, the table's D call, lacks a check against the DNA. The CDR3 is made up of 13 amino acids, end residues included. Per the germline V gene, CDR1 is KGHSH and CDR2 is LQKENI. CDR3: CASSPSDRGSIGL.

This clonotype was recorded many times. The chain has TRBV29-1 and TRBJ1-1; no firm D call. The germline V gene encodes CDR1 SQVTM and CDR2 ANQGSEA. The CDR3 consists of 10 residues. Trimming pared 4 bases from V and 3 bases from J, leaving 3 bases between. CDR3 loop: CSVGDTEAFF. In nucleotides, the CDR3 is TGCAGCGTTGGTGACACTGAAGCTTTCTTT.

This clonotype was counted only a few times. The chain recombines TRBV25-1 with TRBJ1-1; 7 positions match TRBD1. CDR3 length: 14 amino acids. V lost 4 bases to trimming and J lost 1 base; unmatched junction nucleotides: 3. CDR1 and CDR2 from the germline V gene are MGHDK and SYGVNS. CDR3 DNA sequence: TGTGCCAGCAGTGGAGACAGGGCGAACACTGAAGCTTTCTTT. Its protein product is CASSGDRANTEAFF.

This clonotype was recorded at least ten times. This chain links TRBV18 with TRBJ2-7; no clear D. The CDR3 runs 13 residues. Per germline, CDR1 KGHSH and CDR2 LQKENI. Trimming removed 0 bases at V and 2 bases at J, with 5 bases between. CDR3 bases: TGTGCCAGCTCACCACCGGGGACCTACGAGCAGTACGTC. Amino acid sequence: CASSPPGTYEQYV.

In this sample, this clonotype turned up many times. The chain combines TRBV18 with TRBJ2-7; unclear D gene. Germline V gene lookup returns CDR1 KGHSH and CDR2 LQKENI. Trimming left V 1 base short and J 5 bases short, with 15 bases between. CDR3 length: 15 residues. The CDR3 DNA is TGTGCCAGCTCACCACAAAGTATTGGCCTCCACGAGCAGTACTTC. Its protein product is CASSPQSIGLHEQYF.

This rearrangement joins TRBV5-1 to TRBJ2-2; either TRBD1 or TRBD2 may fit D (5 bases each). From germline, CDR1 is SGHRS and CDR2 YFSETQ. The CDR3 runs to 14 residues. Trimming removed 3 bases from V and 3 bases from J, with 9 bases in between. The CDR3 is CASSWDQDTGELFF. Written as DNA, the CDR3 is TGCGCCAGCAGCTGGGACCAAGACACCGGGGAGCTGTTTTTT.

This chain joins TRBV19 and TRBJ2-2; tentatively, D is TRBD1 (6 bases). This CDR3 region has 15 residues. Per the germline V gene, CDR1 is LNHDA and CDR2 is SQIVND (reference sequence). The germline V and J ends were trimmed by 6 bases and 2 bases, with 13 bases remaining between them. CDR3 in DNA: TGTGCCAGTAGCCCGGGACACTTCAACACCGGGGAGCTGTTTTTT. This sequence encodes CASSPGHFNTGELFF.

Only a few counts were recorded for this clonotype. The chain joins TRBV5-1 to TRBJ2-3; 11 nucleotides line up with TRBD2. Germline-derived CDR1 and CDR2 are SGHRS and YFSETQ. J was trimmed by 7 bases and V by 6 bases; bases with no gene match: 10. This CDR3 has 15 residues. The chain's CDR3 is CASMPLGTSGNTQYF. For the CDR3, the DNA is TGCGCCAGCATGCCCCTCGGGACTAGCGGAAATACGCAGTATTTT.

This clonotype was detected ten times or more. The J gene is TRBJ1-5, the V gene TRBV12-5; D gene unclear. Germline CDR1 is LGHNT and CDR2 is FRNRAP. The ends were cut back, 0 bases at V and 1 base at J, with 7 bases in the middle. The CDR3 spans 15 residues. CDR3: CASGLVRLSNQPQHF. The CDR3 nucleotides read TGTGCTAGTGGTTTGGTACGGTTAAGCAATCAGCCCCAGCATTTT.

The gene calls are TRBV18 and TRBJ2-7; 10 bases align to TRBD2. Germline CDR1 is KGHSH and CDR2 is LQKENI. V dropped 6 bases and J dropped 2; count of bases not matched to a gene: 4. This CDR3 contains 14 residues. The CDR3 DNA reads as TGTGCCAGCTCGGTAGCGGGGGGAGCCTACGAGCAGTACTTC. Protein product: CASSVAGGAYEQYF.